The entry that follows covers one TCR beta chain sequence. The sample is drawn from a study of lymphopenia after photon versus proton radiotherapy. The V gene end was trimmed by 0 bases and the J gene end by 1 base; junction bases not matched to a gene: 0. The length of the CDR3 is 15 residues. Germline V gene lookup returns CDR1 MNHEY and CDR2 SVGAGI. Profiling relied on immunoSEQ multiplex PCR, and the TCRdb table lists in-frame clones only, not all of them. The sample records 55,000 to 70,000 clones, about 89% being singletons. The rearrangement links TRBV6-5 to TRBJ1-2, with 9 nucleotides matching TRBD1. The material was peripheral blood, obtained from a patient treated with proton-based radiotherapy. The clonotype originates from a man of 80 years or more with esophageal cancer. The CDR3 sequence: CASSYSGQGNYGYTF. The CDR3 bases are TGTGCCAGCAGTTACTCGGGACAGGGTAACTATGGCTACACCTTC.